What follows are 26 T cell receptor beta chains derived from one specimen sequenced in a study of cytomegalovirus exposure and HLA in healthy donors. The PCR was carried out with 60 Vbeta primers and 13 Jbeta primers. Sequencing was performed with immunoSEQ multiplex PCR; in TCRdb, only in-frame clones are kept and a portion is missing. The table has some 120,000 clones, less than 20% seen once; the top ten hold 1.5% to 2%. The sample taken for sequencing was PBMCs. These receptors were collected from a young woman in good health and CMV-seronegative.

This clone was seen a handful of times. The chain joins TRBV27 to TRBJ1-6; D is possibly TRBD1 (6 bases). Looked up from germline, CDR1 is MNHEY and CDR2 is SMNVEV (reference sequence). The V end lost 3 bases, the J end lost 10 bases, and 13 bases lay between the germline ends. The CDR3 spans 14 residues. CDR3 coding DNA: TGTGCCAGCAGTTTGACAGGTCTAAGGTCACCCCTCCACTTT. Amino acids: CASSLTGLRSPLHF.

This chain links TRBV4-3 with TRBJ1-1; D gene uncertain. Trimming removed 0 bases at V and 1 base at J, with 12 bases between. The V gene's germline CDR1 is LGHNA and CDR2 YSLEER. CDR3 length equals 16 residues. The CDR3 DNA reads as TGCGCCAGCAGCCAAGATAGCGCAGGCGGGAACACTGAAGCTTTCTTT. Amino acid sequence: CASSQDSAGGNTEAFF.

This clone was counted between two and nine times. The rearrangement links TRBV5-4 to TRBJ2-7; TRBD1 might be the D (5 bases). In germline, CDR1 is SGHNT, CDR2 YYREEE (reference sequence). V was trimmed by 2 bases and J by 3 bases, leaving 9 bases between them. The CDR3 consists of 13 residues. CDR3 in amino acids: CASSLTGLYEQYF. In nucleotides, the CDR3 is TGTGCCAGCAGCTTAACAGGTCTCTACGAGCAGTACTTC.

Details on this clone: At one end the junction does not follow the germline gene, possibly because of a read error. The chain couples TRBV27 to TRBJ1-6; a possible D gene is TRBD1 (6 bases). This CDR3 comprises 16 residues. The germline gives CDR1 MNHEY, CDR2 SMNVEV (reference sequence). The CDR3 DNA reads TGTGCCAGCAGTTTATGGGGCGGACAGTTAAATTCACCCCTCCCCTTT. As protein: CASSLWGGQLNSPLPF.

This chain uses TRBV10-3 with TRBJ2-6, with a possible D match to TRBD2 (7 bases). CDR3 size: 17 residues. Germline V gene lookup returns CDR1 ENHRY and CDR2 SYGVKD. V lost 4 bases and J lost 2, with 15 bases in between. CDR3 sequence (DNA): TGTGCCATCAGTGTCCGGGGGGCGGAGGCTGGGGCCAACGTCCTGACTTTC. Its translation is CAISVRGAEAGANVLTF.

This clone appeared a few times. V gene TRBV4-2 combines with J gene TRBJ2-1, with D perhaps matching TRBD1 (6 bases). In germline, CDR1 is LGHNA, CDR2 YNFKEQ. The V gene lost 1 base and the J gene lost 4 bases, with 17 bases spanning the gap. The CDR3 consists of 17 residues. The CDR3 loop is CASSQVMGQGRYNEQFF. DNA for the CDR3: TGTGCCAGCAGCCAAGTAATGGGGCAGGGGAGATACAATGAGCAGTTCTTC.

The gene calls are TRBV5-1 and TRBJ1-1; 8 bases agree with TRBD1. Germline CDR1 SGHRS, CDR2 YFSETQ. Trimming took 3 bases from V and 3 from J; bases not matched to a gene: 7. The CDR3 has 15 amino acids. The CDR3 sequence is CASSWAGGPDTEAFF. As DNA, the CDR3 is TGCGCCAGCAGCTGGGCAGGGGGCCCGGACACTGAAGCTTTCTTT.

The chain uses TRBV6-5 and TRBJ1-2; 7 bases align to TRBD1. The germline V gene encodes CDR1 MNHEY and CDR2 SVGAGI. CDR3 size: 16 residues. The trim removed 2 bases at V and 4 bases at J, leaving 10 bases unmatched. CDR3 sequence: CASSYDWDSPSYGYTF. The CDR3 coding sequence is TGTGCCAGCAGTTACGATTGGGACAGCCCATCCTATGGCTACACCTTC.

This clone was detected only a few times. The V call is TRBV19, the J call TRBJ2-1, with D perhaps matching TRBD2 (5 bases). The CDR3 length is 15 residues. Trimming pared 0 bases from V and 3 bases from J, leaving 9 bases between. CDR1 and CDR2 (germline): LNHDA, SQIVND (reference sequence). CDR3 sequence: CASSIDSGLYNEQFF. CDR3 DNA: TGTGCCAGTAGTATAGACAGTGGACTCTACAATGAGCAGTTCTTC.

This clone was seen only a few times. The V and J genes are TRBV6-1 and TRBJ2-7; D not resolved. The CDR3 spans 15 residues. Germline CDR1 is MNHNS and CDR2 is SASEGT. Trimming took off 2 bases at V and 0 bases at J, with 11 bases between the two ends. In nucleotides, the CDR3 is TGTGCCAGCAGTGAATGGATGGCAGGCTCCTACGAGCAGTACTTC. This translates into CASSEWMAGSYEQYF.

The chain recombines TRBV28 with TRBJ2-7, with D possibly matching TRBD2 (6 bases). In germline, CDR1 is MDHEN, CDR2 SYDVKM. The CDR3 runs to 14 residues. Trimming took off 3 bases at V and 3 bases at J, with 12 bases between the two ends. CDR3 in DNA: TGTGCCAGCAGTTTCCCCTCGGGGGTCTACGAGCAGTACTTC. Protein product: CASSFPSGVYEQYF.

V gene TRBV5-1 combines with J gene TRBJ2-1; D is uncertain. V lost 0 bases to trimming and J lost 4 bases, with 11 bases between them. The CDR3 extends over 15 amino acids. Germline CDR1 reads SGHRS; CDR2 reads YFSETQ. The CDR3 reads CASSLAPIEYNEQFF. In nucleotides, the CDR3 is TGCGCCAGCAGCTTGGCCCCCATAGAATACAATGAGCAGTTCTTC. The full variable domain, completed using reference TRBV5-1 and TRBJ2-1, is KAGVTQTPRYLIKTRGQQVTLSCSPISGHRSVSWYQQTPGQGLQFLFEYFSETQRNKGNFPGRFSGRQFSNSRSEMNVSTLELGDSALYLCASSLAPIEYNEQFFGPGTRLTVL.

The chain uses TRBV2 and TRBJ1-4, with D perhaps matching TRBD1 (6 bases). Germline values: CDR1 SNHLY, CDR2 FYNNEI. This CDR3 region has 13 residues. Trimming pared 10 bases from V and 7 bases from J, leaving 16 bases between. This CDR3 is CAIRAGGREKLFF. CDR3 sequence (DNA): TGTGCCATCCGGGCCGGGGGGCGTGAAAAACTGTTTTTT.

This chain links TRBV2 with TRBJ1-1; 7 bases line up with TRBD1. Germline CDR1 SNHLY, CDR2 FYNNEI. The CDR3 is 13 amino acids. The J segment lost 1 base and the V segment lost 8 bases, leaving 4 bases of the junction unmatched. The CDR3 DNA reads TGTGCCAGCCCTTACAGGGGGAACACTGAAGCTTTCTTT. Translated, it gives CASPYRGNTEAFF.

This clone was counted a few times. The rearrangement joins TRBV13 to TRBJ2-7; 8 bases agree with TRBD2. CDR3 length: 13 amino acids. V shed 2 bases and J 6 bases; nucleotides not matched to a gene: 3. CDR1 is PRHDT, CDR2 FYEKMQ, per germline (reference sequence). CDR3 in amino acids: CASSLIGGAEQYF. The CDR3 nucleotides are TGTGCCAGCAGCTTAATCGGGGGGGCCGAGCAGTACTTC. Full variable domain (rest looked up from reference TRBV13 and TRBJ2-7): AAGVIQSPRHLIKEKRETATLKCYPIPRHDTVYWYQQGPGQDPQFLISFYEKMQSDKGSIPDRFSAQQFSDYHSELNMSSLELGDSALYFCASSLIGGAEQYFGPGTRLTVT.

This clone was seen a handful of times. The V call is TRBV2, the J call TRBJ1-1; possibly TRBD1 for D (5 bases). The V and J ends lost 2 bases and 5 bases respectively, with 6 bases between them. The CDR3 consists of 12 residues. The V gene's germline CDR1 is SNHLY and CDR2 FYNNEI. CDR3 residues: CASSERGTEAFF. For the CDR3, the DNA is TGTGCCAGCAGTGAACGGGGGACTGAAGCTTTCTTT.

This clone was counted only a few times. The V and J genes are TRBV28 and TRBJ1-1; D remains ambiguous. The CDR3 is 12 residues long. V was trimmed by 7 bases and J by 4 bases, leaving 10 bases between them. Germline V gives CDR1 MDHEN, CDR2 SYDVKM. The CDR3 nucleotides read TGTGCCAGCACGTTCTTCCCCACTGAAGCTTTCTTT. Amino acid sequence: CASTFFPTEAFF.

The sample holds a few counts of this clone. The V and J genes are TRBV6-5 and TRBJ2-3, with 10 bases that match TRBD2. Germline values: CDR1 MNHEY, CDR2 SVGAGI. The CDR3 is 14 amino acids. With V trimmed by 5 bases and J by 4 bases, 3 bases remained unmatched. CDR3 residues: CASSSGRASDTQYF. CDR3 coding DNA: TGTGCCAGCAGTAGCGGGAGGGCCTCAGATACGCAGTATTTT.

This clone was seen a handful of times. In DNA, the CDR3 is TGTGCCAGCTCAAGCGGACAGGGCGCAGGTGGAAACACCATATATTTT. Amino acids: CASSSGQGAGGNTIYF. The chain joins TRBV18 to TRBJ1-3, with 8 positions matching TRBD1. The germline CDR1 and CDR2 sequences are KGHSH and LQKENI. The CDR3 runs to 16 residues. Unmatched junction bases numbered 9, after V lost 5 bases and J lost 3 bases.

The chain carries TRBV15 and TRBJ1-2; 7 nucleotides line up with TRBD1. The CDR3 has 18 amino acids. J was trimmed by 5 bases and V by 2 bases; bases with no gene match: 17. Germline V lookup: CDR1 LNHNV, CDR2 YYDKDF (reference sequence). The CDR3 reads CATSRSPPGQQIGYGYTF. The DNA for the CDR3 is TGTGCCACCAGCAGATCGCCACCGGGACAGCAGATCGGGTATGGCTACACCTTC.

This clone has more than one count but fewer than ten. The J gene is TRBJ1-2, the V gene TRBV30; D is ambiguous. Germline V CDR1 and CDR2: GTSNPN, SVGIG (reference sequence). The CDR3 has 14 amino acids. As DNA, the CDR3 is TGTGCTCATGGAGGTGCGGCATTTAACTATGGCTACACCTTC. This codes for CAHGGAAFNYGYTF.

Only a few counts were recorded for this clone. The chain joins TRBV5-6 to TRBJ1-4; D call uncertain. The CDR3 is 13 amino acids. V gave up 2 bases and J gave up 5 bases, with 7 bases separating them. Germline CDR1 reads SGHDT; CDR2 reads YYEEEE. CDR3 bases: TGTGCCAGCAGCTTAAGAGGGAATGAAAAACTGTTTTTT. Its protein is CASSLRGNEKLFF.

This clone was observed a handful of times. V gene TRBV28 combines with J gene TRBJ2-1, with D perhaps TRBD2 (5 bases). The CDR3 is 15 amino acids. Trimming left V 5 bases short and J 8 bases short, with 19 bases between. Germline V gene sequence: CDR1 MDHEN, CDR2 SYDVKM. CDR3 DNA sequence: TGTGCCAGCAGTCCGCTAACCAAAGCGGATGATGAGCAGTTCTTC. As protein: CASSPLTKADDEQFF.

This clone came up a few times. This chain links TRBV27 with TRBJ2-7, with 12 nucleotides matching TRBD2. V lost 3 bases, J lost 6 bases, and 3 bases stayed unmatched. Germline loops: CDR1 MNHEY, CDR2 SMNVEV (reference sequence). The CDR3 sequence is 14 residues long. Written as DNA, the CDR3 is TGTGCCAGCAGTTTCCTAGCGGGAGGGGGCGAGCAGTACTTC. As protein: CASSFLAGGGEQYF.

This clone was detected a few times. This chain uses TRBV5-4 with TRBJ1-1, with D hard to call. The CDR3 has 11 residues. Per the germline V gene, CDR1 is SGHNT and CDR2 is YYREEE (reference sequence). V gave up 0 bases and J gave up 10 bases, with 7 bases separating them. CDR3 sequence reads: CASSLAGRAFF. In nucleotides, the CDR3 is TGTGCCAGCAGCTTGGCAGGAAGAGCTTTCTTT.

This clone came up a few times. The chain carries TRBV5-5 and TRBJ1-3; the D is unclear. Germline V CDR1 and CDR2: SGHKS, YYEKEE (reference sequence). The CDR3 spans 12 residues. V lost 4 bases and J 9 bases, leaving 11 bases between the germline ends. CDR3 DNA sequence: TGTGCCAGCAGCCCTCAGGATGGCACCATATATTTT. Amino acids: CASSPQDGTIYF.